This T cell receptor beta chain was sequenced for a study of cytotoxic CD8 clonotypes in ibrutinib-treated CLL. Whole-study context: The patients comprised some twelve relapsed/refractory and over 14 treatment-naive cases, about 18 IGHV unmutated. Recorded responses included 24 partial and 2 complete; following median approximately 68 months, roughly 15 stayed remitted and about 12 progressed.

Using immunoSEQ multiplex PCR, the repertoire was profiled, and TCRdb retains in-frame clones only, with some absent. In the table there are 150,000 to 250,000 clones, about 72% of which are singletons. General study findings and limits: Lymph node repertoires were not studied, and sampling times were unmatched. On treatment, the uncommon public clonotypes contracted or remained stable.

Turning to this clone: Its matching antigen is unknown.

V lost 8 bases, J lost 5 bases, and 19 bases lay in between. Germline lookup yields CDR1 LGHNA and CDR2 YNFKEQ. The CDR3 totals 15 residues. Sample: PBMCs, taken after 24 months of ibrutinib treatment. The chain recombines TRBV4-2 with TRBJ2-1, with D hard to call. This TCR was sampled from a human donor with chronic lymphocytic leukemia. In nucleotides, the CDR3 is TGTGCCAGCGGGCCGCTAGGGTCTCGGGACAATGAGCAGTTCTTC. It yields the protein CASGPLGSRDNEQFF.